The count of the clone carrying this T cell receptor (beta chain) is one. Its target is unknown. The table came from immunoSEQ multiplex PCR; TCRdb's copy has only in-frame clones and leaves some out. The sample lists around 120,000 clones, roughly 77% occurring once. This CDR3 has 16 amino acids. Germline CDR1 MDHEN, CDR2 SYDVKM. The trim removed 4 bases at V and 3 bases at J, leaving 8 bases unmatched. This sample was taken from a study of radiation and T cells in renal cell carcinoma. Whole-study findings and limits: Baseline intratumoral clonotype presence is unknown without pretreatment biopsies. From baseline, blood top tumor clonotypes peaked at 2 weeks post-radiation.

Sample time point: blood 2 weeks post-SBRT. Treatment described: 15 Gy SBRT to primary tumor, nephrectomy 4 weeks later. Clear cell pathology was present in this patient's renal cell carcinoma. This receptor was taken from a woman aged 55-69 years with renal cell carcinoma. This rearrangement joins TRBV28 to TRBJ1-5, with TRBD1 matching 8 bases. The sequences come from blood, collected from a patient whose treatment included radiotherapy and nephrectomy. Here the CDR3 DNA reads TGTGCCAGCAGTTCCCGGACAGGGTCCATCAATCAGCCCCAGCATTTT. Its protein product is CASSSRTGSINQPQHF. The full variable domain, rest sourced from reference TRBV28 and TRBJ1-5, is DVKVTQSSRYLVKRTGEKVFLECVQDMDHENMFWYRQDPGLGLRLIYFSYDVKMKEKGDIPEGYSVSREKKERFSLILESASTNQTSMYLCASSSRTGSINQPQHFGDGTRLSIL.